One sample yielded the 23 T cell receptor beta chains listed below, sequenced in a study of cytomegalovirus exposure and HLA in healthy donors. It was with 60 Vbeta and 13 Jbeta primers that the PCR ran. Only in-frame clones appear in the TCRdb table, and some are missing; sequencing was by immunoSEQ multiplex PCR. The sample shows about 160,000 clones, almost 85% of them seen only once. The sample consisted of PBMCs. These receptors were obtained from a man younger than 45 in good health and CMV-seronegative.

This rearrangement joins TRBV2 to TRBJ1-1, with 8 bases identical to TRBD1. CDR3 length equals 14 residues. With 1 base clipped from V and 10 bases from J, the junction kept 8 bases outside the gene matches. The germline CDR1 and CDR2 sequences are SNHLY and FYNNEI. The CDR3 coding sequence is TGTGCCAGCAGTGAAGGGGGGACAGGCCTTCTAGCTTTCTTT. Translation: CASSEGGTGLLAFF.

V gene TRBV4-2 combines with J gene TRBJ2-5, with D possibly matching TRBD2 (6 bases). The CDR3 sequence is 15 residues long. The germline V and J ends were trimmed by 4 bases and 2 bases, with 14 bases remaining between them. Germline CDR1 LGHNA, CDR2 YNFKEQ. The CDR3 protein is CASSPEGPFQETQYF. The CDR3, as DNA: TGTGCCAGCAGCCCGGAGGGGCCCTTTCAAGAGACCCAGTACTTC.

The chain carries TRBV25-1 and TRBJ2-1; perhaps TRBD1 as D (6 bases). Germline lookup yields CDR1 MGHDK and CDR2 SYGVNS. This CDR3 contains 15 residues. V was trimmed by 2 bases and J by 8 bases, leaving 16 bases between them. CDR3: CASSEGGGNYDEQFF. CDR3 coding DNA: TGTGCCAGCAGTGAAGGGGGCGGAAATTATGATGAGCAGTTCTTC.

The CDR3 is CASSLMAGARPQHF. The CDR3 region has the DNA TGTGCCAGCAGTTTAATGGCAGGGGCTCGGCCCCAGCATTTT. This chain uses TRBV27 with TRBJ1-5; D is possibly TRBD1 (6 bases). CDR1 is MNHEY, CDR2 SMNVEV, per germline (reference sequence). The CDR3 loop spans 14 amino acids. The V end was cut by 2 bases, the J end by 9 bases, with 14 bases between.

The V call is TRBV5-1, the J call TRBJ1-1; the match to TRBD1 covers 9 bases. V trimming: 0 bases; J trimming: 1 base; junction bases outside the gene matches: 4. The CDR3 extends over 16 amino acids. Germline values: CDR1 SGHRS, CDR2 YFSETQ. This CDR3 is CASSLGGTGTNTEAFF. Written as DNA, the CDR3 is TGCGCCAGCAGCTTGGGGGGGACAGGGACGAACACTGAAGCTTTCTTT.

The chain recombines TRBV6-5 with TRBJ2-5; 10 bases line up with TRBD2. This CDR3 is built from 15 residues. After removal of 5 bases from V and 2 bases from J, the junction contained 5 bases not matched to a gene. The germline gives CDR1 MNHEY, CDR2 SVGAGI. The DNA for the CDR3 is TGTGCCAGCAGTAAAGGACTAGCGGAACAAGAGACCCAGTACTTC. It encodes CASSKGLAEQETQYF.

The V and J genes are TRBV7-2 and TRBJ2-5, with 10 positions matching TRBD1. The ends lost 5 bases at V and 5 bases at J; junction bases unmatched: 8. The CDR3 sequence is 15 residues long. In germline, CDR1 is SGHTA, CDR2 FQGNSA. Written as DNA, the CDR3 is TGTGCCAGCAGCGCCCGACAGGGGGCTTGGGAGACCCAGTACTTC. This sequence encodes CASSARQGAWETQYF.

This chain links TRBV19 with TRBJ2-6; D unresolved. This CDR3 comprises 16 residues. Germline values: CDR1 LNHDA, CDR2 SQIVND (reference sequence). V was trimmed by 1 base and J by 0 bases, leaving 7 bases between them. DNA for the CDR3: TGTGCCAGTAGTATAGGTGCCAGCTCTGGGGCCAACGTCCTGACTTTC. This sequence encodes CASSIGASSGANVLTF.

The chain is built from TRBV6-5 and TRBJ2-7; 7 nucleotides line up with TRBD1. The V segment lost 2 bases and the J segment 4 bases; nucleotides outside the gene matches: 5. The CDR3 is made up of 14 amino acids. Germline loops: CDR1 MNHEY, CDR2 SVGAGI. In nucleotides, the CDR3 is TGTGCCAGCAGTTACAGGGACAGTTTGTACGAGCAGTACTTC. It translates to CASSYRDSLYEQYF.

The J gene is TRBJ2-3, the V gene TRBV13; 8 positions match TRBD2. The trim removed 2 bases at V and 6 bases at J, leaving 7 bases unmatched. The CDR3 contains 15 residues. CDR1 and CDR2 from the germline V gene are PRHDT and FYEKMQ (reference sequence). CDR3 sequence: CASSLYREGPDTQYF. CDR3 coding DNA: TGTGCCAGCAGCTTATACCGGGAGGGCCCGGATACGCAGTATTTT. Full variable domain (rest looked up from reference TRBV13 and TRBJ2-3): AAGVIQSPRHLIKEKRETATLKCYPIPRHDTVYWYQQGPGQDPQFLISFYEKMQSDKGSIPDRFSAQQFSDYHSELNMSSLELGDSALYFCASSLYREGPDTQYFGPGTRLTVL.

The rearrangement uses TRBV6-1 and TRBJ2-3; TRBD1 might be the D (6 bases). The V gene's germline CDR1 is MNHNS and CDR2 SASEGT. The CDR3 spans 14 residues. V shed 3 bases and J shed 3 bases, with 10 bases lying between them. The CDR3 loop reads CASSEGAHTDTQYF. The CDR3, as DNA: TGTGCCAGCAGTGAGGGGGCACATACAGATACGCAGTATTTT.

CDR3 nucleotide sequence: TGTGCCAGCAGTGAATCGGGGAGGGGTCGTTGGCCTCCCGCCTACGACTACGAGCAGTACTTC. This sequence encodes CASSESGRGRWPPAYDYEQYF. The chain links TRBV2 to TRBJ2-7, with 7 bases fitting TRBD2. Germline loops: CDR1 SNHLY, CDR2 FYNNEI. The CDR3 has 21 amino acids. The V gene end was trimmed by 2 bases and the J gene end by 3 bases; junction bases not matched to a gene: 25.

The chain combines TRBV15 with TRBJ1-4; TRBD1 matches at 10 bases. Per germline, CDR1 LNHNV and CDR2 YYDKDF (reference sequence). The V gene end was trimmed by 6 bases and the J gene end by 8 bases; junction bases not matched to a gene: 6. This CDR3 spans 14 amino acids. Here the CDR3 DNA reads TGTGCCACCAGTCCGGGACAGGGGACAGAAAAACTGTTTTTT. As protein: CATSPGQGTEKLFF.

The chain is built from TRBV18 and TRBJ1-5; D unresolved. The CDR3 has 13 amino acids. V shed 3 bases and J shed 4 bases, with 7 bases lying between them. Germline V gene sequence: CDR1 KGHSH, CDR2 LQKENI. Here the CDR3 DNA reads TGTGCCAGCTCACCCAGTACAAATCAGCCCCAGCATTTT. Protein product: CASSPSTNQPQHF.

This chain links TRBV30 with TRBJ1-1; D remains unclear. Trimming stripped 0 bases from V and 4 bases from J, with 12 bases between. The V gene's germline CDR1 is GTSNPN and CDR2 SVGIG (reference sequence). The CDR3 has 14 amino acids. The CDR3 region is CAWSVGLEGTEAFF. The CDR3 DNA is TGTGCCTGGAGTGTCGGATTGGAGGGCACTGAAGCTTTCTTT. Full variable domain (missing parts from reference TRBV30 and TRBJ1-1): SQTIHQWPATLVQPVGSPLSLECTVEGTSNPNLYWYRQAAGRGLQLLFYSVGIGQISSEVPQNLSASRPQDRQFILSSKKLLLSDSGFYLCAWSVGLEGTEAFFGQGTRLTVV.

This clone was detected only once. The chain carries TRBV19 and TRBJ2-1; TRBD2 matches 7 bases. There are 15 residues in the CDR3. V lost 5 bases, J lost 2 bases, and 6 bases stayed unmatched. Per the germline V gene, CDR1 is LNHDA and CDR2 is SQIVND (reference sequence). CDR3 DNA: TGTGCCAGTAGTGTAAGGGGACTACCCTACAATGAGCAGTTCTTC. Its translation is CASSVRGLPYNEQFF.

This clone was seen more than once but under ten times. The rearrangement joins TRBV29-1 to TRBJ2-6; D may be TRBD1 (6 bases). The CDR3 covers 14 residues. V dropped 4 bases and J dropped 2 bases, with 9 bases sitting between them. Looked up from germline, CDR1 is SQVTM and CDR2 is ANQGSEA. CDR3: CSVVGGAGANVLTF. Written as DNA, the CDR3 is TGCAGCGTTGTAGGGGGAGCTGGGGCCAACGTCCTGACTTTC.

V and J are TRBV5-1 and TRBJ2-7; D gene ambiguous. Trimming removed 5 bases at V and 0 bases at J, with 18 bases between. CDR3 length equals 16 residues. The germline V gene has CDR1 SGHRS and CDR2 YFSETQ. The CDR3 DNA follows: TGCGCCAGCAGGTGGTCGCACAGCCAAAGCTCCTACGAGCAGTACTTC. Amino acids: CASRWSHSQSSYEQYF.

The rearrangement joins TRBV5-8 to TRBJ2-7; 8 nucleotides line up with TRBD1. This CDR3 contains 16 residues. Germline V gene sequence: CDR1 SGHTS, CDR2 YDEGEE. The V gene end was trimmed by 4 bases and the J gene end by 3 bases; junction bases not matched to a gene: 12. The CDR3 loop reads CASSPDVGTGVYEQYF. CDR3 in DNA: TGTGCCAGCAGCCCGGACGTCGGGACAGGAGTCTACGAGCAGTACTTC.

The chain combines TRBV5-8 with TRBJ2-7; no firm D call. Germline V gene data show CDR1 as SGHTS and CDR2 as YDEGEE. This CDR3 contains 15 residues. V dropped 0 bases and J dropped 0 bases, with 10 bases sitting between them. The CDR3 DNA sequence: TGTGCCAGCAGCTTGGTGCAGGAAACCTCCTACGAGCAGTACTTC. It codes for CASSLVQETSYEQYF.

This chain joins TRBV28 and TRBJ1-3; D unresolved. Trimming took off 4 bases at V and 3 bases at J, with 10 bases between the two ends. Germline V gives CDR1 MDHEN, CDR2 SYDVKM. The CDR3 has 14 residues. The DNA for the CDR3 is TGTGCCAGCAGTTCCGCCGGAGATGGAAACACCATATATTTT. Amino acids: CASSSAGDGNTIYF.

J is TRBJ1-5 and V is TRBV2; D perhaps matches TRBD1 (5 bases). The CDR3 runs 14 residues. V shed 8 bases and J shed 7 bases, with 18 bases lying between them. Germline V gene data show CDR1 as SNHLY and CDR2 as FYNNEI. The CDR3 sequence is CASGNESPGQPQHF. The CDR3 DNA reads as TGTGCCAGCGGCAATGAGAGTCCAGGGCAGCCCCAGCATTTT.

This clone was recorded only once. The rearrangement uses TRBV19 and TRBJ2-5; 7 bases are shared with TRBD2. The end of the DNA is better explained by TRBJ2-7, so the J call may be wrong. The CDR3 runs to 15 residues. Germline CDR1 reads LNHDA; CDR2 reads SQIVND (reference sequence). The CDR3 spells CASSIGAGDLYEQYF. The CDR3 DNA is TGTGCCAGTAGTATAGGTGCGGGGGACCTATACGAGCAGTACTTC.